The 22 T cell receptor beta chains given below trace back to one sample, sequenced in a study of OX40 agonist ivuxolimab in advanced cancers. Assay used: immunoSEQ multiplex PCR; TCRdb lists only in-frame clones, some missing. The data hold fewer than 50,000 clones, with more than 75% observed a single time. This sample comprised CD4+ or CD8+ T cells sorted from blood, obtained in a trial of the OX40 agonist ivuxolimab. All receptors come from an adult with an advanced solid tumor such as melanoma, head and neck, liver or kidney cancer.

The V and J genes are TRBV5-1 and TRBJ2-2; no firm D call. Trimming removed 0 bases from V and 1 base from J, with 4 bases in between. The germline V gene encodes CDR1 SGHRS and CDR2 YFSETQ. The CDR3 extends over 14 amino acids. DNA for the CDR3: TGCGCCAGCAGCTTGGGACAGAACACCGGGGAGCTGTTTTTT. Translated: CASSLGQNTGELFF.

This sequence joins TRBV19 and TRBJ1-5; TRBD1 aligns across 9 bases. This CDR3 spans 17 amino acids. After removal of 4 bases from V and 0 bases from J, the junction contained 7 bases not matched to a gene. Germline V lookup: CDR1 LNHDA, CDR2 SQIVND (reference sequence). This chain's CDR3 is CASSTQGQGNSNQPQHF. DNA of the CDR3: TGTGCCAGTAGTACACAGGGACAGGGTAATAGCAATCAGCCCCAGCATTTT.

This chain connects TRBV19 to TRBJ2-5; D remains unclear. V lost 3 bases and J lost 0, with 5 bases in between. Germline V gene lookup returns CDR1 LNHDA and CDR2 SQIVND (reference sequence). The CDR3 sequence is 13 residues long. The CDR3 DNA follows: TGTGCCAGTAGTATGTCCTACCAAGAGACCCAGTACTTC. Amino acid sequence: CASSMSYQETQYF.

This chain joins TRBV10-3 and TRBJ1-1, with D possibly matching TRBD1 (5 bases). Per germline, CDR1 ENHRY and CDR2 SYGVKD. V was clipped by 7 bases and J by 4 bases, with 16 bases between them. The CDR3 consists of 14 residues. For the CDR3, the DNA is TGTGCCATCACCGAGACACTGGGGGTCACTGAAGCTTTCTTT. Its protein product is CAITETLGVTEAFF.

The chain recombines TRBV5-1 with TRBJ2-5; D may be TRBD1 (5 bases). Germline V gives CDR1 SGHRS, CDR2 YFSETQ. The V end was cut by 4 bases, the J end by 2 bases, with 9 bases between. CDR3 length equals 13 residues. The CDR3 is CASSPDSQETQYF. CDR3 DNA sequence: TGCGCCAGCAGCCCAGACAGTCAAGAGACCCAGTACTTC.

The V call is TRBV7-9, the J call TRBJ1-5; 7 bases line up with TRBD1. From germline, CDR1 is SEHNR and CDR2 FQNEAQ (reference sequence). The V segment lost 1 base and the J segment 7 bases; nucleotides outside the gene matches: 7. This CDR3 has 15 residues. The CDR3 coding sequence is TGTGCCAGCAGCTTAGGTACAGGGGTCGGACAGCCCCAGCATTTT. Translated, it gives CASSLGTGVGQPQHF.

The CDR3 DNA follows: TGCGCCAGCAGCTTGGCCTTCAACGAGCAGTACTTC. Encoded protein: CASSLAFNEQYF. The rearrangement uses TRBV5-1 and TRBJ2-7; D remains ambiguous. V was clipped by 0 bases and J by 5 bases, with 6 bases between them. Germline values: CDR1 SGHRS, CDR2 YFSETQ. The CDR3 spans 12 residues.

The chain is built from TRBV30 and TRBJ2-1; 13 bases fit TRBD2. V shed 0 bases, J shed 7 bases, and the junction held 3 bases outside the gene matches. Germline loops: CDR1 GTSNPN, CDR2 SVGIG (reference sequence). CDR3 length: 15 amino acids. CDR3 protein: CAWSVGTSGTNEQFF. The CDR3 DNA is TGTGCCTGGAGTGTAGGGACTAGCGGGACGAATGAGCAGTTCTTC.

The chain is built from TRBV4-1 and TRBJ2-4, with 10 bases matching TRBD1. The germline gives CDR1 MGHRA, CDR2 YSYEKL. Trimming cost V 2 bases and J 4 bases; bases outside gene matches: 8. CDR3 size: 17 residues. The CDR3 DNA is TGCGCCAGCAGCCAAATGAGGGGACAGGGGACAAAAAACATTCAGTACTTC. Residues: CASSQMRGQGTKNIQYF.

Judged by abundance, this clone is medium-sized. The V and J genes are TRBV19 and TRBJ1-5, with TRBD1 matching 7 bases. V dropped 2 bases and J dropped 2; count of bases not matched to a gene: 9. Germline values: CDR1 LNHDA, CDR2 SQIVND (reference sequence). This CDR3 is 17 amino acids long. This CDR3 is CASSIYPDRARNQPQHF. CDR3 DNA: TGTGCCAGTAGTATATACCCCGACAGGGCCCGCAATCAGCCCCAGCATTTT.

This clone was seen more than once but under ten times. J is TRBJ2-2 and V is TRBV21-1; the table assigns TRBD1, which was not confirmed against the DNA. TRBV21-1 is a documented pseudogene. The CDR3 has 19 amino acids. Here the CDR3 DNA reads TGTGCCAGCAGCAATCGGCACGGTCGGGACATAACGAACACCGGGGAGCTGTTTTTT. Translated, it gives CASSNRHGRDITNTGELFF.

J is TRBJ2-1 and V is TRBV6-1; 10 bases are shared with TRBD2. The V and J ends lost 3 bases and 10 bases, in that order; junction bases with no gene match: 3. The germline gives CDR1 MNHNS, CDR2 SASEGT. This CDR3 has 13 residues. DNA for the CDR3: TGTGCCAGCAGTGATCGACTAGCGGGCGAGCAGTTCTTC. It specifies CASSDRLAGEQFF.

The chain recombines TRBV29-1 with TRBJ2-5; D assignment may be TRBD1 or TRBD2 (5 bases each). The V end was cut by 3 bases, the J end by 4 bases, with 6 bases between. The CDR3 loop spans 11 amino acids. The germline CDR1 and CDR2 sequences are SQVTM and ANQGSEA. Here the CDR3 reads CSVDGGETQYF. DNA for the CDR3: TGCAGCGTTGATGGGGGAGAGACCCAGTACTTC. Complete variable domain (other parts from reference TRBV29-1 and TRBJ2-5): SAVISQKPSRDICQRGTSLTIQCQVDSQVTMMFWYRQQPGQSLTLIATANQGSEATYESGFVIDKFPISRPNLTFSTLTVSNMSPEDSSIYLCSVDGGETQYFGPGTRLLVL.

J is TRBJ2-5 and V is TRBV7-9; D is ambiguous. V gave up 6 bases and J gave up 3 bases, with 8 bases separating them. CDR1 is SEHNR and CDR2 is FQNEAQ in the germline V gene (reference sequence). CDR3 size: 12 residues. The CDR3 sequence: CASRDMKETQYF. As DNA, the CDR3 is TGTGCCAGCAGAGACATGAAAGAGACCCAGTACTTC.

V and J are TRBV4-1 and TRBJ1-2; unclear D gene. Germline-derived CDR1 and CDR2 are MGHRA and YSYEKL. This CDR3 is 15 amino acids long. V lost 0 bases to trimming and J lost 0 bases, with 8 bases between them. The CDR3: CASSQEPSPNYGYTF. The DNA for the CDR3 is TGCGCCAGCAGCCAAGAACCAAGCCCTAACTATGGCTACACCTTC.

The chain has TRBV2 and TRBJ2-7; D gene uncertain. Germline lookup yields CDR1 SNHLY and CDR2 FYNNEI. The V and J ends lost 0 bases and 2 bases respectively, with 11 bases between them. This CDR3 spans 15 amino acids. CDR3 amino acids: CASSEAPGLTYEQYF. The DNA of the CDR3 is TGTGCCAGCAGTGAAGCGCCTGGGCTCACCTACGAGCAGTACTTC.

This clone was found once. The chain links TRBV10-2 to TRBJ2-1, with 8 bases lining up with TRBD1. J lost 2 bases, V lost 8 bases, and 2 bases had no gene match. The CDR3 covers 13 residues. CDR1 and CDR2 from the germline V gene are WSHSY and SAAADI. CDR3 sequence (DNA): TGCGCCAGCTTGGACAGGGCCTACAATGAGCAGTTCTTC. This gives the protein CASLDRAYNEQFF.

As to this clone: Compared with germline, one end of the junction differs, possibly owing to a read error. The gene calls are TRBV18 and TRBJ2-7; no clear D gene. Germline CDR1 reads KGHSH; CDR2 reads LQKENI. The CDR3 runs 14 residues. The chain's CDR3 is CASSRTDPPYEQCF. In nucleotides, the CDR3 is TGTGCCAGCTCACGGACGGACCCTCCCTACGAGCAGTGCTTC.

The chain recombines TRBV6-1 with TRBJ2-5; no reliable D call. Germline-derived CDR1 and CDR2 are MNHNS and SASEGT. This CDR3 contains 14 residues. V lost 4 bases and J lost 3, with 12 bases in between. The CDR3 DNA sequence: TGTGCCAGCAGTGCGACGGCTGCTAAAGAGACCCAGTACTTC. Its protein is CASSATAAKETQYF.

The rearrangement links TRBV7-3 to TRBJ2-2, with no clear D. Trimming removed 5 bases at V and 6 bases at J, with 13 bases between. The CDR3 consists of 14 residues. The germline V gene has CDR1 SGHTA and CDR2 FQGTGA. The CDR3 DNA follows: TGTGCCAGCAGCCCGCCCCCAGGCCCCGGGGAGCTGTTTTTT. It encodes CASSPPPGPGELFF.

This clone showed up just once. The chain combines TRBV9 with TRBJ2-5; 7 positions match TRBD1. This CDR3 region has 15 residues. The germline V gene encodes CDR1 SGDLS and CDR2 YYNGEE. J lost 5 bases, V lost 4 bases, and 11 bases had no gene match. The chain's CDR3 is CASSLGGSIPETQYF. DNA of the CDR3: TGTGCCAGCAGCCTAGGGGGCTCTATCCCGGAGACCCAGTACTTC.

CDR3 sequence: CASTLAANTGELFF. DNA for the CDR3: TGTGCCTCCACGCTAGCGGCTAACACCGGGGAGCTGTTTTTT. The J gene is TRBJ2-2, the V gene TRBV9; the match to TRBD2 covers 7 bases. Losses at the gene ends were 10 bases for V and 2 bases for J; bases not matched to a gene: 8. Germline loops: CDR1 SGDLS, CDR2 YYNGEE. The CDR3 sequence is 14 residues long.